This T cell receptor beta chain was recorded in a study of somatic mutations in cytotoxic T cells in rheumatoid arthritis. From germline, CDR1 is MNHEY and CDR2 SMNVEV (reference sequence). The CDR3 is made up of 9 amino acids. V shed 10 bases and J shed 8 bases, with 6 bases lying between them. Repertoires were generated with immunoSEQ multiplex PCR, while TCRdb's copy carries only in-frame clones and drops some. The profile shows under 9,000 clones, approximately 90% of them singletons. Sequencing was done on a sample of CD8+ T cells sorted from blood. The chain recombines TRBV27 with TRBJ2-1; D remains unclear. This sequence originates from a woman in her sixties or seventies with rheumatoid arthritis. Here the CDR3 reads CATGHEQFF. DNA for the CDR3: TGTGCCACCGGTCATGAGCAGTTCTTC.